Below, 31 T cell receptor beta chains from the same sample are listed, as sequenced in a study of blood T cells in healthy people across ages. With a J-beta primer mix and a sample-barcoded 5' primer, a second PCR ran 7 to 11 cycles. TCRdb passed the 5' RACE reads through MiXCR, listing each CDR3 protein once. This sample has over 950,000 distinct CDR3 sequences; approximately 38% occur once, and the top ten carry roughly 13%. The sample was blood. The receptors here all came from a man between 18 and 29 years old in good health.

This clonotype was picked up a small number of times. The gene calls are TRBV29-1 and TRBJ2-1, with D maybe TRBD2 (6 bases). This CDR3 has 14 amino acids. V was pared by 4 bases and J by 7 bases, with 17 bases between. Germline V gene lookup returns CDR1 SQVTM and CDR2 ANQGSEA. The CDR3 region has the DNA TGCAGCGTTGCGGACTGGCGGGGCCGTAATGAGCAGTTCTTC. As protein: CSVADWRGRNEQFF.

The rearrangement links TRBV9 to TRBJ1-6, with no clear D. Germline values: CDR1 SGDLS, CDR2 YYNGEE. The CDR3 runs to 16 residues. Trimming left V 0 bases short and J 0 bases short, with 7 bases between. DNA for the CDR3: TGTGCCAGCAGCGTAGGGAGCCCCTCCTATAATTCACCCCTCCACTTT. Translated: CASSVGSPSYNSPLHF.

This clonotype was observed a handful of times. This CDR3 is CAIAAGQQVYGYTF. For the CDR3, the DNA is TGTGCCATCGCCGCGGGTCAACAGGTCTATGGCTACACCTTC. The V gene is TRBV7-9, the J gene TRBJ1-2, with D possibly TRBD1 on 5 matching bases. The V and J ends lost 10 bases and 4 bases respectively, with 19 bases between them. Germline CDR1 is SEHNR and CDR2 is FQNEAQ (reference sequence). The CDR3 loop spans 14 amino acids.

CDR3 in amino acids: CASTLHRARNTGELFF. In DNA, the CDR3 is TGTGCCAGCACCCTCCACAGGGCTAGGAACACCGGGGAGCTGTTTTTT. The V and J genes are TRBV28 and TRBJ2-2; D perhaps matches TRBD1 (6 bases). CDR3 length: 16 amino acids. Trimming removed 7 bases from V and 1 base from J, with 16 bases in between. Germline loops: CDR1 MDHEN, CDR2 SYDVKM.

As DNA, the CDR3 is TGCGCCAGCAGCCCCAACCCCACGGGGGGGCTCCTCTCCAATGAGCAGTTCTTC. It translates to CASSPNPTGGLLSNEQFF. This rearrangement joins TRBV4-3 to TRBJ2-1, with 8 bases that match TRBD2. The CDR3 sequence is 18 residues long. Germline-derived CDR1 and CDR2 are LGHNA and YSLEER. V shed 4 bases, J shed 6 bases, and the junction held 17 bases outside the gene matches.

This chain uses TRBV7-8 with TRBJ2-4, with D tentatively TRBD2 (5 bases). V lost 5 bases and J 8 bases, leaving 16 bases between the germline ends. The V gene's germline CDR1 is SGHVS and CDR2 FQNEAQ. This CDR3 spans 14 amino acids. CDR3 amino acids: CASSLDTFGDIQYF. CDR3 sequence (DNA): TGTGCCAGCAGCCTAGACACCTTCGGGGACATTCAGTACTTC.

Only a few counts were recorded for this clonotype. This chain uses TRBV7-9 with TRBJ2-7, with a tentative D call TRBD1 (5 bases). The CDR3 totals 14 residues. In germline, CDR1 is SEHNR, CDR2 FQNEAQ (reference sequence). Trimming shortened V by 5 bases and J by 0 bases, and 11 bases separated the two germline ends. In nucleotides, the CDR3 is TGTGCCAGCAGCCTCCCGACAGTCTCCTACGAGCAGTACTTC. It is translated as CASSLPTVSYEQYF.

The sample holds a few counts of this clonotype. The chain carries TRBV5-5 and TRBJ2-7; weak D call: TRBD1 (6 bases). V was cut by 3 bases and J by 1 base, with 11 bases left in between. The CDR3 runs to 14 residues. Germline values: CDR1 SGHKS, CDR2 YYEKEE (reference sequence). Here the CDR3 reads CASSSQGPSYEQYF. The DNA for the CDR3 is TGTGCCAGCAGCTCACAGGGACCGTCCTACGAGCAGTACTTC. Looking up the rest from reference TRBV5-5 and TRBJ2-7 gives the full variable domain: DAGVTQSPTHLIKTRGQQVTLRCSPISGHKSVSWYQQVLGQGPQFIFQYYEKEERGRGNFPDRFSARQFPNYSSELNVNALLLGDSALYLCASSSQGPSYEQYFGPGTRLTVT.

The table lists this clonotype with many counts. The genes are TRBV12-3 or TRBV12-4 and TRBJ1-1; the D gene is possibly TRBD1 (5 bases). V was trimmed by 9 bases and J by 1 base, leaving 15 bases between them. CDR3 length equals 14 residues. CDR3 residues: CASRYAGQNTEAFF. The CDR3 coding sequence is TGTGCCAGTCGATATGCAGGGCAGAACACTGAAGCTTTCTTT.

This chain links TRBV5-1 with TRBJ2-2; 9 bases line up with TRBD1. The CDR3 spans 16 residues. Per the germline V gene, CDR1 is SGHRS and CDR2 is YFSETQ. Trimming at V came to 5 bases and at J to 1 base, leaving 6 bases not matched to a gene. CDR3 amino acids: CASSRGQGRNTGELFF. CDR3 coding DNA: TGCGCCAGCAGTCGAGGACAGGGGCGGAACACCGGGGAGCTGTTTTTT. The full variable domain, rest sourced from reference TRBV5-1 and TRBJ2-2, is KAGVTQTPRYLIKTRGQQVTLSCSPISGHRSVSWYQQTPGQGLQFLFEYFSETQRNKGNFPGRFSGRQFSNSRSEMNVSTLELGDSALYLCASSRGQGRNTGELFFGEGSRLTVL.

This clonotype occurred a few times. This chain connects TRBV7-2 to TRBJ2-3; 7 nucleotides line up with TRBD1. Germline V lookup: CDR1 SGHTA, CDR2 FQGNSA. The length of the CDR3 is 16 residues. V lost 4 bases to trimming and J lost 4 bases; unmatched junction nucleotides: 11. The CDR3 region is CASSSRGLPPPDTQYF. The CDR3, as DNA: TGTGCCAGCAGCTCTAGGGGGCTCCCCCCTCCAGATACGCAGTATTTT.

The chain recombines TRBV9 with TRBJ2-1, with D tentatively TRBD1 (5 bases). V was pared by 1 base and J by 8 bases, with 10 bases between. The germline CDR1 and CDR2 sequences are SGDLS and YYNGEE. The length of the CDR3 is 13 residues. The CDR3: CASSVQGFDEQFF. The CDR3 DNA follows: TGTGCCAGCAGCGTACAGGGTTTCGATGAGCAGTTCTTC.

The count of this clonotype is one. The CDR3 DNA sequence: TGTGCCAGCAGCCCGGACATACTGAGCACTGAAGCTTTCTTT. Residues: CASSPDILSTEAFF. This sequence joins TRBV12-3 or TRBV12-4 and TRBJ1-1; TRBD1 might be the D (5 bases). The CDR3 has 14 residues. The germline V and J ends were trimmed by 6 bases and 4 bases, with 15 bases remaining between them.

This clonotype was counted between two and nine times. V is TRBV28 and J is TRBJ1-2; maybe TRBD1 (5 bases). The germline V and J ends were trimmed by 6 bases and 4 bases, with 12 bases remaining between them. Germline V gene data show CDR1 as MDHEN and CDR2 as SYDVKM. This CDR3 is built from 13 residues. Written as DNA, the CDR3 is TGTGCCAGCAGCCCCGGGGCCCTCTATGGCTACACCTTC. Protein product: CASSPGALYGYTF.

The chain employs TRBV20-1 and TRBJ1-2; 7 positions agree with TRBD1. Germline CDR1 DFQATT, CDR2 SNEGSKA (reference sequence). This CDR3 has 14 amino acids. DNA of the CDR3: TGCAGCACCTACCGCAGGGGGTCTAACTATGGCTACACCTTC. This encodes CSTYRRGSNYGYTF.

This rearrangement joins TRBV15 to TRBJ1-4; 8 positions agree with TRBD1. V lost 3 bases and J lost 8; bases outside the gene matches: 5. Germline CDR1 is LNHNV and CDR2 is YYDKDF (reference sequence). The CDR3 covers 14 residues. The CDR3 region is CATSSPNRGEKLFF. DNA of the CDR3: TGTGCCACCAGCAGCCCTAACAGGGGGGAAAAACTGTTTTTT.

With respect to this clonotype: The junction departs from germline at one end; a sequencing error may be responsible. The gene calls are TRBV6-6 and TRBJ1-1; no reliable D call. The length of the CDR3 is 15 residues. Germline-derived CDR1 and CDR2 are MNHNY and SVGAGI (reference sequence). Here the CDR3 DNA reads TGTGTCAGCACCCTTAACGGACGGATGAACACTGAAGCTTTCTTT. It yields the protein CVSTLNGRMNTEAFF.

This chain links TRBV20-1 with TRBJ1-1; 9 bases agree with TRBD1. CDR1 and CDR2 (germline): DFQATT, SNEGSKA (reference sequence). This CDR3 is built from 19 residues. The trim removed 3 bases at V and 0 bases at J, leaving 17 bases unmatched. The DNA for the CDR3 is TGCAGTGCTAGCAGCGTGCCGGGACAGGGCTGGGGCATGAACACTGAAGCTTTCTTT. This translates into CSASSVPGQGWGMNTEAFF.

The chain's CDR3 is CASTPGLYNEQFF. The CDR3 DNA is TGTGCCAGCACCCCGGGACTTTACAATGAGCAGTTCTTC. The rearrangement uses TRBV12-3 or TRBV12-4 and TRBJ2-1, with a weak D call TRBD2 (6 bases). The CDR3 has 13 amino acids. V was trimmed by 7 bases and J by 4 bases, leaving 11 bases between them.

This clonotype has a handful of counts. V usage is TRBV20-1 and J usage is TRBJ2-3; 7 nucleotides match TRBD1. Germline V gene lookup returns CDR1 DFQATT and CDR2 SNEGSKA (reference sequence). The CDR3 loop spans 14 amino acids. J gave up 6 bases and V 5 bases, and 11 bases lay outside the gene matches. The chain's CDR3 is CSAWDSHSTDTQYF. DNA for the CDR3: TGCAGTGCTTGGGACAGCCATTCCACCGATACGCAGTATTTT.

This chain uses TRBV11-1 with TRBJ2-1, with a possible D match to TRBD1 (6 bases). The CDR3 sequence is 15 residues long. Germline V CDR1 and CDR2: SGHAT, FQDESV (reference sequence). The germline V and J ends were trimmed by 3 bases and 1 base, with 10 bases remaining between them. In nucleotides, the CDR3 is TGTGCCAGCAGCTTCTCGGGGACATCCTACAATGAGCAGTTCTTC. Translation: CASSFSGTSYNEQFF. Drawing the rest from reference TRBV11-1 and TRBJ2-1, the complete variable domain is EAEVAQSPRYKITEKSQAVAFWCDPISGHATLYWYRQILGQGPELLVQFQDESVVDDSQLPKDRFSAERLKGVDSTLKIQPAELGDSAMYLCASSFSGTSYNEQFFGPGTRLTVL.

The chain links TRBV7-2 to TRBJ1-5; 10 bases align to TRBD1. Germline trimming cut 5 bases from V and 6 bases from J; bases unmatched to any gene: 16. Per germline, CDR1 SGHTA and CDR2 FQGNSA. The CDR3 consists of 18 residues. CDR3 amino acids: CASSGGLGQGVLGQPQHF. The CDR3 region has the DNA TGTGCCAGCAGCGGAGGACTCGGACAGGGGGTTCTTGGTCAGCCCCAGCATTTT.

Ten or more counts support this clonotype. The chain combines TRBV20-1 with TRBJ1-2; tentative D call: TRBD1 (5 bases). In germline, CDR1 is DFQATT, CDR2 SNEGSKA (reference sequence). V was shortened by 5 bases and J by 5 bases, with 15 bases between the two germline ends. This CDR3 is 13 amino acids long. The CDR3 DNA reads TGCAGTGCTCTTCGGACGGGGGGGTATGGCTACACCTTC. This codes for CSALRTGGYGYTF.

This rearrangement joins TRBV6-5 to TRBJ1-1; D is unresolved. With 3 bases removed from V and 0 bases from J, the gap between germline ends came to 8 bases. Germline loops: CDR1 MNHEY, CDR2 SVGAGI. CDR3 size: 14 residues. This CDR3 reads CASSYTDMNTEAFF. The CDR3 DNA is TGTGCCAGCAGTTATACAGATATGAACACTGAAGCTTTCTTT.

This clonotype has just a few counts. The J gene is TRBJ1-6, the V gene TRBV7-2, with D hard to call. The V gene lost 1 base and the J gene lost 0 bases, with 7 bases spanning the gap. Germline V lookup: CDR1 SGHTA, CDR2 FQGNSA. This CDR3 region has 16 residues. CDR3 region: CASSLDSGSYNSPLHF. The CDR3 DNA is TGTGCCAGCAGCTTAGATTCGGGCTCCTATAATTCACCCCTCCACTTT.

The chain joins TRBV28 to TRBJ1-2, with no clear D. The CDR3 sequence is 12 residues long. Trimming shortened V by 2 bases and J by 7 bases, and 8 bases separated the two germline ends. Germline V gene sequence: CDR1 MDHEN, CDR2 SYDVKM. CDR3 amino acids: CASSLPRTGYTF. CDR3 nucleotide sequence: TGTGCCAGCAGTTTACCCAGAACTGGCTACACCTTC.

DNA of the CDR3: TGTGCCAGCAGCCTCCGGGACAGGGGCGTCTACGAGCAGTACTTC. Its translation is CASSLRDRGVYEQYF. The V gene is TRBV7-9, the J gene TRBJ2-7; 10 positions agree with TRBD1. Trimming cost V 5 bases and J 3 bases; bases outside gene matches: 7. CDR3 length: 15 residues. CDR1 is SEHNR and CDR2 is FQNEAQ in the germline V gene (reference sequence).

There are many counts of this clonotype. The chain couples TRBV20-1 to TRBJ2-3; 7 nucleotides line up with TRBD1. The CDR3 consists of 15 residues. V lost 3 bases and J lost 2; bases outside the gene matches: 8. The germline CDR1 and CDR2 sequences are DFQATT and SNEGSKA (reference sequence). The CDR3 protein is CSARRGQGDTDTQYF. CDR3 DNA: TGCAGTGCTAGGAGGGGGCAGGGAGACACAGATACGCAGTATTTT.

Turning to this clonotype: With a much larger clone just one base away, this may be a read error. J is TRBJ2-5 and V is TRBV10-3; D may correspond to TRBD1 or TRBD2 (5 bases each). Trimming pared 10 bases from V and 2 bases from J, leaving 17 bases between. Germline V CDR1 and CDR2: ENHRY, SYGVKD. The CDR3 has 14 residues. This CDR3 is CATSVGTAQETQYF. DNA of the CDR3: TGTGCCACCAGCGTCGGGACGGCTCAAGAGACCCAGTACTTC.

This clonotype appeared a few times. CDR3 in DNA: TGCAGCGTTGGGGACAGGCGCCCTAATGAAAAACTGTTTTTT. Translating it yields CSVGDRRPNEKLFF. This chain connects TRBV29-1 to TRBJ1-4; 8 nucleotides agree with TRBD1. The CDR3 contains 14 residues. V dropped 4 bases and J dropped 3; count of bases not matched to a gene: 4. From germline, CDR1 is SQVTM and CDR2 ANQGSEA.

This clonotype occurred a few times. This chain connects TRBV5-1 to TRBJ2-5; 8 positions match TRBD1. V lost 3 bases, J lost 3 bases, and 4 bases stayed unmatched. Germline CDR1 and CDR2: SGHRS and YFSETQ. This CDR3 is built from 14 residues. CDR3 nucleotides: TGCGCCAGCAGCTCGGACAGGGACGAAGAGACCCAGTACTTC. Protein product: CASSSDRDEETQYF.